The 9 T cell receptor beta chains below all came from one sample that was sequenced in a study of blood T cell repertoires in COVID-19. Measured with immunoSEQ multiplex PCR; TCRdb has only the in-frame clones, and not every one. The profile covers fewer than 300,000 clones, with about nine tenths appearing a single time and approximately 2% taken by the ten largest. Sequenced: peripheral blood. The origin of the receptors is a woman in her twenties or thirties with COVID-19, enrolled during active disease.

The V gene is TRBV12-3 or TRBV12-4, the J gene TRBJ2-3, with D perhaps matching TRBD1 (6 bases). The CDR3 is 12 amino acids. V gave up 6 bases and J gave up 5 bases, with 9 bases separating them. The chain's CDR3 is CASRKQGDTQYF. The CDR3 DNA is TGTGCCAGCAGAAAACAGGGAGATACGCAGTATTTT.

The rearrangement links TRBV28 to TRBJ2-5, with TRBD2 matching 8 bases. CDR3 size: 12 residues. The J segment lost 10 bases and the V segment lost 5 bases, leaving 6 bases of the junction unmatched. Per germline, CDR1 MDHEN and CDR2 SYDVKM. CDR3 amino acids: CASSPAREGQYF. CDR3 sequence (DNA): TGTGCCAGCAGTCCCGCCCGGGAGGGCCAGTACTTC.

The rearrangement uses TRBV30 and TRBJ2-7; TRBD1 aligns across 8 bases. The V and J ends lost 6 bases and 3 bases, in that order; junction bases with no gene match: 10. Germline CDR1 reads GTSNPN; CDR2 reads SVGIG (reference sequence). CDR3 size: 14 residues. The CDR3 here is CACKKGQAIYEQYF. The CDR3 DNA sequence: TGTGCCTGTAAAAAGGGACAGGCCATCTACGAGCAGTACTTC. The full variable domain, in which reference TRBV30 and TRBJ2-7 provide the parts outside the CDR3, is SQTIHQWPATLVQPVGSPLSLECTVEGTSNPNLYWYRQAAGRGLQLLFYSVGIGQISSEVPQNLSASRPQDRQFILSSKKLLLSDSGFYLCACKKGQAIYEQYFGPGTRLTVT.

The chain uses TRBV6-5 and TRBJ1-1; no reliable D call. Trimming removed 0 bases from V and 3 bases from J, with 11 bases in between. CDR1 and CDR2 from the germline V gene are MNHEY and SVGAGI. There are 15 residues in the CDR3. CDR3 amino acids: CASSYSNRGYTEAFF. The CDR3 DNA follows: TGTGCCAGCAGTTACTCGAATCGCGGGTACACTGAAGCTTTCTTT.

The rearrangement uses TRBV11-2 and TRBJ1-1; D is undetermined. Germline V gives CDR1 SGHAT, CDR2 FQNNGV. CDR3 length equals 15 residues. The ends were cut back, 3 bases at V and 1 base at J, with 12 bases in the middle. In DNA form, the CDR3 reads TGTGCCAGCAGCTTTAGAGGAAACGGGAACACTGAAGCTTTCTTT. This sequence encodes CASSFRGNGNTEAFF.

This chain joins TRBV13 and TRBJ1-1; D not resolved. V dropped 3 bases and J dropped 0 bases, with 8 bases sitting between them. The germline V gene has CDR1 PRHDT and CDR2 FYEKMQ (reference sequence). This CDR3 spans 14 amino acids. CDR3 sequence reads: CASSFLGMNTEAFF. The CDR3 nucleotides read TGTGCCAGCAGCTTTCTGGGCATGAACACTGAAGCTTTCTTT.

J is TRBJ2-7 and V is TRBV28, with TRBD2 identical over 8 bases. CDR3 length: 16 amino acids. With 6 bases clipped from V and 0 bases from J, the junction kept 10 bases outside the gene matches. The germline CDR1 and CDR2 sequences are MDHEN and SYDVKM. CDR3 nucleotide sequence: TGTGCCAGCAGGACGGAACGACTAGCGTCCTCCTACGAGCAGTACTTC. Its translation is CASRTERLASSYEQYF.

This chain uses TRBV2 with TRBJ2-7; 10 bases align to TRBD1. Germline values: CDR1 SNHLY, CDR2 FYNNEI. The length of the CDR3 is 14 residues. Trimming cost V 7 bases and J 3 bases; bases outside gene matches: 6. CDR3 residues: CASMTGTGDYEQYF. CDR3 coding DNA: TGTGCCAGCATGACCGGGACAGGGGACTACGAGCAGTACTTC.

As for this clone: This sample also contains other DNA sequences that code for the same CDR3. This chain links TRBV3-1 (or the pseudogene TRBV3-2) with TRBJ1-1; D gene uncertain. CDR3 length: 13 residues. V gave up 1 base and J gave up 3 bases, with 6 bases separating them. CDR1 and CDR2 (germline): LGHDT, YNNKEL (reference sequence). The CDR3 loop reads CASSQGRDTEAFF. CDR3 nucleotides: TGTGCCAGCAGCCAAGGACGGGACACTGAAGCTTTCTTT.